Below are 21 T cell receptor beta chains sequenced from a single sample in a study of low-dose radiotherapy and immunotherapy resistance in tumors. The time point: after trial treatment. Treatment meaning: LDRT plus nivolumab, ipilimumab, low-dose cyclophosphamide and aspirin (RACIN trial). Alpha and beta chains were covered, as first-strand cDNA relied on TRAV- and TRBV-specific primers. Amplification of TCRs used a constant-region primer and V-primer adapter for 20 PCR cycles. TCRdb recomputed calls from the reads with MiXCR, one row per CDR3 protein. The table has about 58,000 distinct CDR3 sequences, about 23% seen once; the top ten hold approximately 6.7%. This sample comprised PBMCs, obtained after low-dose radiotherapy plus immunotherapy. These receptor sequences come from a male donor with prostate cancer.

The rearrangement joins TRBV9 to TRBJ2-2; 8 nucleotides line up with TRBD1. V lost 3 bases to trimming and J lost 3 bases; unmatched junction nucleotides: 7. The CDR3 consists of 16 residues. From germline, CDR1 is SGDLS and CDR2 YYNGEE. CDR3 protein: CASSADRGQYTGELFF. For the CDR3, the DNA is TGTGCCAGCAGCGCCGACAGGGGACAATACACCGGGGAGCTGTTTTTT.

The chain uses TRBV12-3 or TRBV12-4 and TRBJ2-1, with D unresolved. The CDR3 is 14 amino acids. The V end lost 3 bases, the J end lost 8 bases, and 14 bases lay between the germline ends. CDR3 residues: CASSFVGSGDEQFF. The CDR3 DNA sequence: TGTGCCAGCAGTTTTGTAGGGTCGGGCGATGAGCAGTTCTTC.

In this sample, this clonotype turned up many times. CDR3 sequence: CASSYWGGGNYGYTF. In DNA form, the CDR3 reads TGTGCCAGCAGTTACTGGGGGGGGGGGAACTATGGCTACACCTTC. The chain joins TRBV6-5 to TRBJ1-2; weak D call: TRBD1 (5 bases). V was shortened by 1 base and J by 2 bases, with 11 bases between the two germline ends. The length of the CDR3 is 15 residues. Germline lookup yields CDR1 MNHEY and CDR2 SVGAGI.

This clonotype appeared many times. The chain recombines TRBV10-3 with TRBJ2-7, with 14 bases lining up with TRBD2. J was trimmed by 1 base and V by 6 bases; bases with no gene match: 11. Looked up from germline, CDR1 is ENHRY and CDR2 is SYGVKD. This CDR3 has 18 amino acids. The CDR3 bases are TGTGCCATCAGAGACACGGGACTAGCGGGAGTGACGTCCTACGAGCAGTACTTC. It encodes CAIRDTGLAGVTSYEQYF.

This clonotype was counted ten times or more. The genes are TRBV28 and TRBJ2-5, with TRBD1 matching over 9 bases. The CDR3 is 14 residues long. Trimming cost V 6 bases and J 5 bases; bases outside gene matches: 7. The germline gives CDR1 MDHEN, CDR2 SYDVKM. CDR3 bases: TGTGCCAGCAGGGTTGGACAGGGGCGGGAGACCCAGTACTTC. Translation: CASRVGQGRETQYF.

About this clonotype itself: This probably arose from a read error, given a far larger clone one base away. The chain employs TRBV6-5 and TRBJ2-6; 12 nucleotides agree with TRBD1. Looked up from germline, CDR1 is MNHEY and CDR2 is SVGAGI. There are 19 residues in the CDR3. CDR3 DNA: TGTGCCAGCAGTGATCCCGGGACAGGGGGCGCTTATGGGGCCAGCGTCCTGACTTTC. Translated: CASSDPGTGGAYGASVLTF.

This clonotype occurred many times. This rearrangement joins TRBV19 to TRBJ1-1; D might be TRBD1 (5 bases). Germline CDR1 LNHDA, CDR2 SQIVND (reference sequence). The CDR3 runs 14 residues. V was trimmed by 0 bases and J by 6 bases, leaving 11 bases between them. Here the CDR3 reads CASSIDSGGAEAFF. The CDR3 nucleotides read TGTGCCAGTAGTATAGATTCTGGGGGGGCTGAAGCTTTCTTT.

Ten or more counts support this clonotype. V and J are TRBV3-1 and TRBJ2-7, with 9 bases fitting TRBD2. The CDR3 consists of 14 residues. Germline assignment: CDR1 LGHDT and CDR2 YNNKEL (reference sequence). Trimming took 5 bases from V and 0 from J; bases not matched to a gene: 2. The CDR3 coding sequence is TGTGCCAGCAGCAAGCGGGGGGTCTCCTACGAGCAGTACTTC. It codes for CASSKRGVSYEQYF.

This clonotype was counted at least ten times. The V and J genes are TRBV5-5 and TRBJ2-3, with D possibly matching TRBD2 (5 bases). V was clipped by 4 bases and J by 3 bases, with 12 bases between them. The CDR3 totals 14 residues. The germline CDR1 and CDR2 sequences are SGHKS and YYEKEE (reference sequence). The CDR3 coding sequence is TGTGCCAGCAGCCCTTGGACTGGGACAGATACGCAGTATTTT. This translates into CASSPWTGTDTQYF.

This clonotype is termed medium-sized. This sequence joins TRBV6-5 and TRBJ1-1; 9 nucleotides match TRBD1. Germline CDR1 is MNHEY and CDR2 is SVGAGI. This CDR3 contains 14 residues. The J segment lost 4 bases and the V segment lost 2 bases, leaving 2 bases of the junction unmatched. CDR3 region: CASSYTGGRTEAFF. For the CDR3, the DNA is TGTGCCAGCAGTTACACAGGGGGCCGCACTGAAGCTTTCTTT.

In regard to this clonotype: A far more abundant clone sits one base away, making this likely a read error. V and J are TRBV6-2 or TRBV6-3 and TRBJ2-5; no definite D call. CDR1 and CDR2 from the germline V gene are MNHEY and SVGEGT. V was clipped by 7 bases and J by 11 bases, with 26 bases between them. CDR3 length equals 15 residues. CDR3 sequence reads: CASTPLYELHNEQYF. CDR3 sequence (DNA): TGTGCCAGCACCCCCCTGTACGAGTTACACAATGAGCAGTACTTC.

This clonotype showed up many times. The V and J genes are TRBV29-1 and TRBJ1-2; 7 nucleotides match TRBD1. The CDR3 consists of 12 residues. Germline V gene sequence: CDR1 SQVTM, CDR2 ANQGSEA. V shed 5 bases, J shed 4 bases, and the junction held 4 bases outside the gene matches. The CDR3 coding sequence is TGCAGCGTTACAGGGGAATCCTATGGCTACACCTTC. Its protein is CSVTGESYGYTF.

There are a few counts of this clonotype. The chain carries TRBV20-1 and TRBJ1-1; TRBD1 agrees at 8 bases. Germline V gene data show CDR1 as DFQATT and CDR2 as SNEGSKA (reference sequence). The trim removed 5 bases at V and 4 bases at J, leaving 6 bases unmatched. The CDR3 contains 13 residues. The CDR3 DNA sequence: TGCAGTGCTGAATCGGGACAGGCCACTGAAGCTTTCTTT. This gives the protein CSAESGQATEAFF.

The sample holds a few counts of this clonotype. The chain uses TRBV6-1 and TRBJ1-5, with 7 bases aligning to TRBD1. The CDR3 is 13 residues long. CDR1 MNHNS and CDR2 SASEGT come from the germline V gene. The trim removed 9 bases at V and 4 bases at J, leaving 6 bases unmatched. The CDR3 DNA reads as TGTGCCAGTGAAGACAGGGCTAATCAGCCCCAGCATTTT. Translating it yields CASEDRANQPQHF.

J is TRBJ1-2 and V is TRBV20-1; a possible D gene is TRBD1 (5 bases). In germline, CDR1 is DFQATT, CDR2 SNEGSKA (reference sequence). The CDR3 is 14 residues long. V was trimmed by 0 bases and J by 0 bases, leaving 8 bases between them. DNA of the CDR3: TGCAGTGCTAGAGACAGGGCTCCTAACTATGGCTACACCTTC. As protein: CSARDRAPNYGYTF.

This clonotype was observed at least ten times. The chain combines TRBV30 with TRBJ2-5; tentatively, D is TRBD2 (5 bases). The CDR3 consists of 12 residues. The V gene's germline CDR1 is GTSNPN and CDR2 SVGIG (reference sequence). V was cut by 2 bases and J by 5 bases, with 9 bases left in between. Here the CDR3 reads CAWSLRGETQYF. CDR3 bases: TGTGCCTGGAGTCTCCGGGGTGAGACCCAGTACTTC. Variable domain in full (rest from reference TRBV30 and TRBJ2-5): SQTIHQWPATLVQPVGSPLSLECTVEGTSNPNLYWYRQAAGRGLQLLFYSVGIGQISSEVPQNLSASRPQDRQFILSSKKLLLSDSGFYLCAWSLRGETQYFGPGTRLLVL.

This clonotype was seen at least ten times. V usage is TRBV7-8 and J usage is TRBJ2-5; 8 nucleotides line up with TRBD1. CDR1 and CDR2 from the germline V gene are SGHVS and FQNEAQ. Unmatched junction bases numbered 3, after V lost 3 bases and J lost 0 bases. This CDR3 is 15 amino acids long. CDR3 protein: CASSFNRGNQETQYF. In DNA, the CDR3 is TGTGCCAGCAGCTTCAACAGGGGGAACCAAGAGACCCAGTACTTC.

By share, this clonotype ranks as medium-sized. The V gene is TRBV28, the J gene TRBJ1-1; 8 bases fit TRBD1. The V and J ends lost 5 bases and 8 bases, in that order; junction bases with no gene match: 10. Germline V CDR1 and CDR2: MDHEN, SYDVKM. The CDR3 has 14 residues. The CDR3 reads CASSPGDRTSEAFF. The DNA of the CDR3 is TGTGCCAGCAGTCCGGGGGACAGGACCTCCGAAGCTTTCTTT.

The chain couples TRBV21-1 to TRBJ2-7; the table's D call, TRBD2, has no DNA check behind it. TRBV21-1 is noted as a pseudogene. This CDR3 contains 14 residues. CDR3 region: CASSTGLVPYEQYF. The CDR3 DNA reads as TGTGCCAGCAGTACGGGACTAGTCCCCTACGAGCAGTACTTC.

The table lists this clonotype with a few counts. V is TRBV28 and J is TRBJ1-4, with 9 bases lining up with TRBD1. Germline assignment: CDR1 MDHEN and CDR2 SYDVKM. Germline trimming cut 6 bases from V and 6 bases from J; bases unmatched to any gene: 5. This CDR3 is built from 14 residues. In DNA, the CDR3 is TGTGCCAGCAGCACGACAGGGGGGTATGAAAAACTGTTTTTT. This sequence encodes CASSTTGGYEKLFF.

This clonotype was counted ten times or more. V gene TRBV2 combines with J gene TRBJ1-5; D call uncertain. The CDR3 contains 12 residues. CDR1 and CDR2 from the germline V gene are SNHLY and FYNNEI. V lost 5 bases and J 6 bases, leaving 8 bases between the germline ends. DNA for the CDR3: TGTGCCAGCAGTTTGGGCCTTCAGCCCCAGCATTTT. Protein sequence: CASSLGLQPQHF.